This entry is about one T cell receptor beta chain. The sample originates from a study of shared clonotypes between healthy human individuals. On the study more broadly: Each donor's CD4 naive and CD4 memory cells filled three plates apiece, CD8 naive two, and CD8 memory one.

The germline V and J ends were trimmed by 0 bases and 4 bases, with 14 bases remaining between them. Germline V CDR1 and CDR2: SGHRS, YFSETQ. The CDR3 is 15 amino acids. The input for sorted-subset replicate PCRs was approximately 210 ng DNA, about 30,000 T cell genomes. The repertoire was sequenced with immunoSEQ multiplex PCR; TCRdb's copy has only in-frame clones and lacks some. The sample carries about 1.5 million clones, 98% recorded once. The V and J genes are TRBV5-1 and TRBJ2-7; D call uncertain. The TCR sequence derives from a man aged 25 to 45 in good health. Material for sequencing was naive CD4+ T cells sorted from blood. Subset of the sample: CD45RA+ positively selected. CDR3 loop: CASSLAEPRPYEQYF. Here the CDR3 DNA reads TGCGCCAGCAGCTTGGCGGAACCCCGCCCTTACGAGCAGTACTTC.